This TCR beta chain was recorded in a study of shared clonotypes between healthy human individuals. This CDR3 is built from 14 residues. Germline V gene lookup returns CDR1 MDHEN and CDR2 SYDVKM. The trim removed 4 bases at V and 3 bases at J, leaving 5 bases unmatched. Naive CD8 cells, CD45RO-negative and positively selected for CCR7, excluded terminally differentiated effector memory CD45RA+ cells. Sequencing used immunoSEQ multiplex PCR; TCRdb keeps in-frame clones, though not all of them. Here the sample spans about 2 million clones, approximately 94% being singletons. The specimen was naive CD8+ T cells sorted from blood. This receptor was taken from a man younger than 35 in good health. The J gene is TRBJ2-7, the V gene TRBV28; 8 positions match TRBD1. Here the CDR3 DNA reads TGTGCCAGCAGTTACGGACAGGGCATCTACGAGCAGTACTTC. This translates into CASSYGQGIYEQYF.